This T cell receptor beta chain comes out of a study of T-cell memory formation after mild COVID-19. Findings and caveats of the study: Memory sampled before infection contained some responding clones, suggesting cross-reactive memory joined.

Germline V gene data show CDR1 as DFQATT and CDR2 as SNEGSKA (reference sequence). The CDR3 is 14 amino acids. V lost 0 bases and J 5 bases, leaving 14 bases between the germline ends. One entry per CDR3 protein results from TCRdb running MiXCR on the 5' RACE reads. The table records some 110,000 distinct CDR3 sequences, about an eighth of them present only once. This clonotype showed up many times. Its antigen remains unidentified. Input material: PBMCs or a T cell subset sorted from them (not recorded which). The chain carries TRBV20-1 and TRBJ2-7; tentatively, D is TRBD2 (6 bases). This receptor was taken from an adult woman who had mild COVID-19 (a few samples of this study predate the infection). Cell type and time point are not known. The CDR3 nucleotides read TGCAGTGCTAGAGATGCGACTAGTCTGAACGAGCAGTACTTC. Protein sequence: CSARDATSLNEQYF.